One sample yielded the 30 T cell receptor beta chains listed below, sequenced in a study of OX40 agonist ivuxolimab in advanced cancers. The data were produced by immunoSEQ multiplex PCR, yet TCRdb's version contains in-frame clones alone and is incomplete. This table has about 14,000 clones, 82% appearing once. The material sequenced was CD4+ or CD8+ T cells sorted from blood, taken in a trial of the OX40 agonist ivuxolimab. The origin of the receptors is an adult with an advanced solid tumor such as melanoma, head and neck, liver or kidney cancer.

This sequence joins TRBV5-1 and TRBJ1-3, with TRBD1 as a possible D gene (6 bases). V lost 1 base to trimming and J lost 4 bases, with 9 bases between them. This CDR3 contains 14 residues. The germline CDR1 and CDR2 sequences are SGHRS and YFSETQ. CDR3 sequence reads: CASSLNGGGNTIYF. The CDR3 DNA reads TGCGCCAGCAGCTTGAACGGGGGCGGAAACACCATATATTTT.

This sequence joins TRBV27 and TRBJ1-1, with TRBD1 identical over 9 bases. Trimming cost V 6 bases and J 4 bases; bases outside gene matches: 6. Germline-derived CDR1 and CDR2 are MNHEY and SMNVEV (reference sequence). The CDR3 is made up of 14 amino acids. CDR3 protein: CASRNRGLGTEAFF. The CDR3 DNA sequence: TGTGCCAGCAGAAACAGGGGGCTTGGCACTGAAGCTTTCTTT.

The chain links TRBV11-3 to TRBJ2-3, with D possibly being TRBD2 (6 bases). Germline V gene data show CDR1 as SGHNT and CDR2 as YENEEA. With 6 bases removed from V and 2 bases from J, the gap between germline ends came to 15 bases. The CDR3 length is 15 residues. DNA for the CDR3: TGTGCCAGCAGTCTGGCGGGAACCCCCACAGATACGCAGTATTTT. This encodes CASSLAGTPTDTQYF.

This chain uses TRBV4-3 with TRBJ2-1, with D hard to call. V lost 0 bases to trimming and J lost 12 bases, with 12 bases between them. The CDR3 runs to 13 residues. Germline V gene data show CDR1 as LGHNA and CDR2 as YSLEER. In DNA form, the CDR3 reads TGCGCCAGCAGCCAAGATCCCGAGCTGCCGCAGTTCTTC. This translates into CASSQDPELPQFF.

The CDR3 protein is CASSPEAGITEAFF. CDR3 in DNA: TGCGCCAGCAGCCCCGAGGCTGGGATTACTGAAGCTTTCTTT. The rearrangement links TRBV1 to TRBJ1-1. TRBV1 is a pseudogene segment. The CDR3 extends over 14 amino acids.

The chain joins TRBV28 to TRBJ1-4, with 10 nucleotides matching TRBD1. The germline gives CDR1 MDHEN, CDR2 SYDVKM. The length of the CDR3 is 14 residues. V gave up 3 bases and J gave up 8 bases; unmatched junction bases: 3. The CDR3 coding sequence is TGTGCCAGCAGTTTGGGGACAGGGGAAGAAAAACTGTTTTTT. Translation gives CASSLGTGEEKLFF. Looking up the rest from reference TRBV28 and TRBJ1-4 gives the full variable domain: DVKVTQSSRYLVKRTGEKVFLECVQDMDHENMFWYRQDPGLGLRLIYFSYDVKMKEKGDIPEGYSVSREKKERFSLILESASTNQTSMYLCASSLGTGEEKLFFGSGTQLSVL.

This clone has more than one count but fewer than ten. The rearrangement links TRBV9 to TRBJ2-1; D is possibly TRBD2 (5 bases). The length of the CDR3 is 15 residues. Germline CDR1 and CDR2: SGDLS and YYNGEE. Trimming took off 0 bases at V and 5 bases at J, with 12 bases between the two ends. This chain's CDR3 is CASSVGGGENNEQFF. CDR3 nucleotides: TGTGCCAGCAGCGTAGGGGGTGGGGAGAACAATGAGCAGTTCTTC.

This chain joins TRBV29-1 and TRBJ2-1; 7 positions agree with TRBD1. J gave up 0 bases and V 7 bases, and 6 bases lay outside the gene matches. Germline V gene data show CDR1 as SQVTM and CDR2 as ANQGSEA. The CDR3 consists of 14 residues. The CDR3 loop is CSAPQGNSYNEQFF. CDR3 DNA sequence: TGCAGCGCCCCACAGGGGAACTCCTACAATGAGCAGTTCTTC.

This clone was picked up one time. This chain uses TRBV29-1 with TRBJ1-1; possible D gene TRBD1, 5 bases. The CDR3 is made up of 12 amino acids. Germline CDR1 and CDR2: SQVTM and ANQGSEA. The V end was cut by 7 bases, the J end by 3 bases, with 12 bases between. The CDR3 coding sequence is TGCAGCGCCGGTGGGGGGGACACTGAAGCTTTCTTT. Translating gives CSAGGGDTEAFF.

The genes are TRBV7-9 and TRBJ2-1; perhaps TRBD2 as D (5 bases). Germline CDR1 and CDR2: SEHNR and FQNEAQ (reference sequence). The V end lost 5 bases, the J end lost 5 bases, and 10 bases lay between the germline ends. The CDR3 is made up of 13 amino acids. The CDR3 spells CASSEGLNNEQFF. The CDR3 DNA is TGTGCCAGCAGCGAGGGCCTAAACAATGAGCAGTTCTTC. The variable domain in full, with the rest retrieved from reference TRBV7-9 and TRBJ2-1, is DTGVSQNPRHKITKRGQNVTFRCDPISEHNRLYWYRQTLGQGPEFLTYFQNEAQLEKSRLLSDRFSAERPKGSFSTLEIQRTEQGDSAMYLCASSEGLNNEQFFGPGTRLTVL.

This chain uses TRBV7-2 with TRBJ2-7; weak D call: TRBD1 (5 bases). The CDR3 is made up of 14 amino acids. V gave up 4 bases and J gave up 0 bases, with 10 bases separating them. Germline CDR1 is SGHTA and CDR2 is FQGNSA. The CDR3 sequence: CASSYRQSSYEQYF. Here the CDR3 DNA reads TGTGCCAGCAGCTATCGACAGAGCTCCTACGAGCAGTACTTC.

This chain uses TRBV7-3 with TRBJ1-6, with 7 nucleotides matching TRBD1. Germline V gene sequence: CDR1 SGHTA, CDR2 FQGTGA. V was clipped by 0 bases and J by 7 bases; unmatched bases: 3. This CDR3 is built from 15 residues. CDR3 residues: CASSLTPGGNSPLHF. The CDR3 bases are TGTGCCAGCAGCTTAACCCCAGGGGGAAATTCACCCCTCCACTTT.

The chain combines TRBV7-6 with TRBJ1-4; no reliable D call. Trimming took 1 base from V and 6 from J, leaving 15 bases between them. This CDR3 has 16 amino acids. CDR1 is SGHVS, CDR2 FNYEAQ, per germline. CDR3 nucleotides: TGTGCCAGCAGCTTAGTGCCCTCCGGCGGGGATGAAAAACTGTTTTTT. Its translation: CASSLVPSGGDEKLFF.

In its sample, this clone was seen a few times. V usage is TRBV9 and J usage is TRBJ1-4; no firm D call. The V end lost 3 bases, the J end lost 14 bases, and 20 bases lay between the germline ends. The CDR3 is 14 amino acids. The germline V gene encodes CDR1 SGDLS and CDR2 YYNGEE. The CDR3 protein is CASSEALFGGSLFF. The CDR3 DNA is TGTGCCAGCAGCGAGGCCCTATTCGGAGGCAGTCTGTTTTTT.

The V and J genes are TRBV15 and TRBJ2-6; D is ambiguous. This CDR3 has 15 amino acids. From germline, CDR1 is LNHNV and CDR2 YYDKDF (reference sequence). Trimming pared 0 bases from V and 0 bases from J, leaving 3 bases between. For the CDR3, the DNA is TGTGCCACCAGCAGAGACCGCTCTGGGGCCAACGTCCTGACTTTC. Amino acids: CATSRDRSGANVLTF.

This chain uses TRBV7-2 with TRBJ1-1, with TRBD1 matching 8 bases. The CDR3 has 14 amino acids. The V gene end was trimmed by 5 bases and the J gene end by 6 bases; junction bases not matched to a gene: 8. Germline V gives CDR1 SGHTA, CDR2 FQGNSA. The CDR3 bases are TGTGCCAGCAGCCAACGACAGGGGTACGCTGAAGCTTTCTTT. It codes for CASSQRQGYAEAFF.

The table lists this clone with a count of one. The CDR3 is CASSWWVSKNIQYF. CDR3 DNA: TGTGCCAGCAGCTGGTGGGTGTCCAAAAACATTCAGTACTTC. The chain carries TRBV12-1 and TRBJ2-4. TRBV12-1 is a pseudogene. The CDR3 totals 14 residues.

This clone has more than one count but fewer than ten. Here the CDR3 DNA reads TGTGCCAGCAGTTTCGCGTTTCCTGGCTACACCTTC. Translation gives CASSFAFPGYTF. This sequence joins TRBV28 and TRBJ1-2; D gene unclear. V was cut by 3 bases and J by 7 bases, with 9 bases left in between. This CDR3 is 12 amino acids long. Germline V gene lookup returns CDR1 MDHEN and CDR2 SYDVKM.

CDR3 nucleotide sequence: TGTGCCAGCAGCTGGGACAGTTCCCTTAGCTCCTACAATGAGCAGTTCTTC. Protein: CASSWDSSLSSYNEQFF. This chain joins TRBV7-8 and TRBJ2-1; TRBD1 matches at 7 bases. The germline gives CDR1 SGHVS, CDR2 FQNEAQ. The CDR3 has 17 amino acids. V lost 4 bases to trimming and J lost 0 bases; unmatched junction nucleotides: 9.

This clone occurred a few times. V usage is TRBV2 and J usage is TRBJ1-3; 8 bases agree with TRBD1. The CDR3 has 17 residues. Germline V lookup: CDR1 SNHLY, CDR2 FYNNEI. With 2 bases clipped from V and 2 bases from J, the junction kept 8 bases outside the gene matches. CDR3 amino acids: CASSEPRRGRAGNTIYF. CDR3 nucleotides: TGTGCCAGCAGTGAACCGCGCAGGGGGCGCGCTGGAAACACCATATATTTT.

This chain uses TRBV27 with TRBJ2-7; the D gene could be TRBD1 or TRBD2 (5 bases each). Germline values: CDR1 MNHEY, CDR2 SMNVEV (reference sequence). The CDR3 is made up of 14 amino acids. V shed 6 bases and J shed 5 bases, with 17 bases lying between them. CDR3: CASRRRGGVHEQYF. Here the CDR3 DNA reads TGTGCCAGCAGACGTCGGGGCGGCGTCCACGAGCAGTACTTC.

V and J are TRBV21-1 and TRBJ1-5; the tabulated D call, TRBD1, remains unverified against the DNA. TRBV21-1 is annotated as a pseudogene. The CDR3 length is 18 residues. The CDR3 DNA follows: TGTGCCAGCAGCAAAGCCCAGGGGGTAATGGGTTCCGATCAGCCCCAGCATTTT. It yields the protein CASSKAQGVMGSDQPQHF.

The rearrangement joins TRBV6-5 to TRBJ2-3; 12 positions agree with TRBD2. Germline CDR1 and CDR2: MNHEY and SVGAGI. The ends lost 8 bases at V and 0 bases at J; junction bases unmatched: 3. The CDR3 is 15 residues long. The CDR3 sequence: CASFGLAGSTDTQYF. The CDR3 nucleotides are TGTGCCAGCTTTGGACTAGCGGGGAGCACAGATACGCAGTATTTT.

This clone has just a few counts. The chain employs TRBV11-2 and TRBJ2-7; D is possibly TRBD1 (5 bases). V lost 1 base and J 0 bases, leaving 10 bases between the germline ends. The CDR3 has 15 amino acids. From germline, CDR1 is SGHAT and CDR2 FQNNGV. CDR3 nucleotides: TGTGCCAGCAGCTTAGGATCAGGGCTCTCCTACGAGCAGTACTTC. Protein sequence: CASSLGSGLSYEQYF.

J is TRBJ2-2 and V is TRBV2; D is ambiguous. Deletions cut 8 bases from V and 0 bases from J, with 19 bases between. CDR1 SNHLY and CDR2 FYNNEI come from the germline V gene. The CDR3 totals 17 residues. Here the CDR3 DNA reads TGTGCCAGCCATCTCTCTTCGGCGGAGACGAACACCGGGGAGCTGTTTTTT. It specifies CASHLSSAETNTGELFF.

This chain uses TRBV2 with TRBJ2-7, with D possibly matching TRBD2 (5 bases). The CDR3 sequence is 13 residues long. Germline V gene lookup returns CDR1 SNHLY and CDR2 FYNNEI. V lost 6 bases, J lost 0 bases, and 9 bases lay in between. CDR3 protein: CASRTTISYEQYF. The CDR3 bases are TGTGCCAGCAGGACTACGATCTCCTACGAGCAGTACTTC.

On this clone itself: A junction end diverges from the germline sequence, so it may reflect a read error. The chain combines TRBV5-1 with TRBJ2-1; 8 positions agree with TRBD1. CDR3 length: 11 amino acids. Per germline, CDR1 SGHRS and CDR2 YFSETQ. CDR3 in amino acids: CASSYRDRTLF. DNA for the CDR3: TGCGCCAGCAGCTATCGGGACAGGACTCTCTTC.

J is TRBJ2-7 and V is TRBV25-1; 7 bases are shared with TRBD2. This CDR3 has 16 residues. Germline CDR1 MGHDK, CDR2 SYGVNS. V was clipped by 1 base and J by 2 bases; unmatched bases: 8. DNA of the CDR3: TGTGCCAGCAGTGAATCGGGGGGAGTGGGGACCTACGAGCAGTACTTC. Its protein is CASSESGGVGTYEQYF.

This clone was recorded a few times. The J gene is TRBJ2-5, the V gene TRBV25-1; D is unclear. The CDR3 is 16 amino acids. The germline V and J ends were trimmed by 6 bases and 0 bases, with 17 bases remaining between them. The V gene's germline CDR1 is MGHDK and CDR2 SYGVNS. CDR3 nucleotides: TGTGCCAGCAGCCCGAAGACCGACGGAGACCAAGAGACCCAGTACTTC. Its translation: CASSPKTDGDQETQYF. The variable domain in full, with the rest retrieved from reference TRBV25-1 and TRBJ2-5, is EADIYQTPRYLVIGTGKKITLECSQTMGHDKMYWYQQDPGMELHLIHYSYGVNSTEKGDLSSESTVSRIRTEHFPLTLESARPSHTSQYLCASSPKTDGDQETQYFGPGTRLLVL.

V gene TRBV27 combines with J gene TRBJ2-7, with D tentatively TRBD2 (5 bases). The CDR3 totals 12 residues. V dropped 3 bases and J dropped 6 bases, with 9 bases sitting between them. The germline gives CDR1 MNHEY, CDR2 SMNVEV (reference sequence). CDR3: CASSLVGGEQYF. As DNA, the CDR3 is TGTGCCAGCAGTTTGGTCGGAGGCGAGCAGTACTTC.